What follows are 32 T cell receptor beta chains derived from one specimen sequenced in a study of tumor-infiltrating lymphocytes in primary liver carcinoma. The study co-extracted DNA and RNA from around 18-30 mg of unsorted bulk tissue. Constant-region priming of around 530 ng total RNA yielded TCR beta cDNA. Three nested multiplex PCR rounds of slightly modified ARM-PCR generated TCR beta libraries. TRBV1-TRBV30 forward and Cbeta reverse primers drove the first two roughly 11-cycle rounds. TCRdb reprocessed the multiplex PCR reads via MiXCR and lists one record per CDR3 protein. The table lists tens of thousands of distinct CDR3 sequences, about 70% of them singletons. Specimen: liver tumor tissue from sampling region 3. Subset specified: tumor region T3, left-lateral pole. These receptors were collected from a man in his forties with primary liver carcinoma and hepatitis B virus infection.

This clonotype was recorded many times. The V call is TRBV10-3, the J call TRBJ2-3; the match to TRBD1 covers 7 bases. CDR1 is ENHRY, CDR2 SYGVKD, per germline. The length of the CDR3 is 14 residues. Trimming took 2 bases from V and 10 from J; bases not matched to a gene: 9. The CDR3 DNA reads TGTGCCATCAGTGAGGGGACAGAACCTATGGCGCAGTATTTT. It encodes CAISEGTEPMAQYF.

To note about this clonotype: A single base separates this from a much larger clone, so it may be a read error. Here the CDR3 DNA reads TGCGCCAGCAGCTTGGACGCTTACAATGAGCGTTTCTTC. Translating it yields CASSLDAYNERFF. The V gene is TRBV5-1, the J gene TRBJ2-1; D unresolved. Per the germline V gene, CDR1 is SGHRS and CDR2 is YFSETQ. The V end was cut by 0 bases, the J end by 16 bases, with 17 bases between. The CDR3 runs 13 residues.

A note on this clonotype: A read error may account for a junction end that differs from germline. The V and J genes are TRBV4-1 and TRBJ2-2, with D perhaps TRBD2 (5 bases). This CDR3 spans 15 amino acids. From germline, CDR1 is MGHRA and CDR2 YSYEKL. DNA of the CDR3: TGCGCCAGCAGCCAAGAAGGAACCAACCCCGGGGAGCTGTTTTTC. This encodes CASSQEGTNPGELFF.

This clonotype was seen ten or more times. The rearrangement joins TRBV6-5 to TRBJ2-7; 10 nucleotides align to TRBD2. The junction had 8 bases not matched to a gene; V was cut back by 0 bases and J by 3 bases. Germline loops: CDR1 MNHEY, CDR2 SVGAGI. CDR3 length: 17 residues. The CDR3 spells CASSYSGPAGGLYEQYF. In DNA form, the CDR3 reads TGTGCCAGCAGTTACTCGGGGCCAGCGGGAGGGCTCTACGAGCAGTACTTC.

To note about this clonotype: Likely a read error: the CDR3 ends without its conserved phenylalanine or tryptophan. The genes are TRBV13 and TRBJ1-2; D remains ambiguous. V lost 7 bases and J lost 6, with 15 bases in between. CDR3 length: 13 residues. Germline V gene sequence: CDR1 PRHDT, CDR2 FYEKMQ (reference sequence). The chain's CDR3 is CASTLVPLDGYTI. As DNA, the CDR3 is TGTGCCAGCACCCTGGTCCCTCTTGATGGCTACACCATC.

As regards this clonotype: One end of the junction fails to match germline, which may point to a read error. V usage is TRBV28 and J usage is TRBJ2-2, with D possibly TRBD2 on 5 matching bases. The CDR3 consists of 13 residues. CDR1 MDHEN and CDR2 SYDVKM come from the germline V gene. The CDR3: CPSSLAQTGELFF. CDR3 nucleotide sequence: TGTCCCAGCAGTTTGGCACAAACCGGGGAGTTGTTTTTT.

To note about this clonotype: Sequence at one end of the junction differs from germline and may be a read error. This chain connects TRBV7-3 to TRBJ2-3, with 8 bases lining up with TRBD2. In germline, CDR1 is SGHTA, CDR2 FQGTGA. This CDR3 has 15 amino acids. For the CDR3, the DNA is TGTGTCAGCAGACCCACTAGCGGTACCACAGATACGCAGTATTTT. Encoded protein: CVSRPTSGTTDTQYF. The whole variable domain, filled in from reference TRBV7-3 and TRBJ2-3, reads GAGVSQTPSNKVTEKGKYVELRCDPISGHTALYWYRQSLGQGPEFLIYFQGTGAADDSGLPNDRFFAVRPEGSVSTLKIQRTERGDSAVYLCVSRPTSGTTDTQYFGPGTRLTVL.

The chain joins TRBV12-3 or TRBV12-4 to TRBJ2-1; 9 nucleotides match TRBD2. This CDR3 is 14 amino acids long. The V segment lost 6 bases and the J segment 9 bases; nucleotides outside the gene matches: 9. This CDR3 is CASSRISGSSEQFF. The CDR3 coding sequence is TGTGCCAGCAGCCGGATTAGCGGGAGCAGTGAGCAGTTCTTC.

The chain couples TRBV11-2 to TRBJ2-1; the D is unclear. This CDR3 has 13 residues. Trimming cost V 1 base and J 8 bases, with 9 bases left between them. Per the germline V gene, CDR1 is SGHAT and CDR2 is FQNNGV. The CDR3 protein is CASSLVLSYEQFF. Written as DNA, the CDR3 is TGTGCCAGCAGCTTAGTCCTATCGTATGAGCAGTTCTTC.

With respect to this clonotype: It is likely a read error, because the conserved phenylalanine at the end of the CDR3 is missing. The chain has TRBV29-1 and TRBJ2-5; a possible D gene is TRBD2 (5 bases). V was pared by 4 bases and J by 2 bases, with 17 bases between. The length of the CDR3 is 15 residues. Germline CDR1 and CDR2: SQVTM and ANQGSEA. CDR3 in amino acids: CSVVQGGLSQETQYI. DNA for the CDR3: TGCAGCGTTGTGCAAGGAGGCTTATCTCAAGAGACCCAGTACATC.

The chain has TRBV5-6 and TRBJ2-3; 9 positions match TRBD2. CDR3 length: 16 amino acids. Trimming removed 7 bases from V and 2 bases from J; junction bases left unmatched: 11. Per germline, CDR1 SGHDT and CDR2 YYEEEE. In nucleotides, the CDR3 is TGTGCCAGCTCGAGGGGACTAGCAGGTATCACAGATACGCAGTATTTT. Its translation: CASSRGLAGITDTQYF. The full variable domain, completed using reference TRBV5-6 and TRBJ2-3, is DAGVTQSPTHLIKTRGQQVTLRCSPKSGHDTVSWYQQALGQGPQFIFQYYEEEERQRGNFPDRFSGHQFPNYSSELNVNALLLGDSALYLCASSRGLAGITDTQYFGPGTRLTVL.

V gene TRBV29-1 combines with J gene TRBJ1-1, with a possible D match to TRBD1 (6 bases). CDR1 and CDR2 from the germline V gene are SQVTM and ANQGSEA. Trimming pared 5 bases from V and 4 bases from J, leaving 14 bases between. CDR3 length equals 13 residues. CDR3 sequence: CSVRQALSTEAFF. The CDR3 nucleotides read TGCAGCGTTAGACAGGCCCTGAGCACTGAAGCTTTCTTT.

This clonotype came up a few times. The genes are TRBV25-1 and TRBJ1-4, with D maybe TRBD1 (6 bases). V lost 7 bases and J lost 4, with 16 bases in between. The CDR3 spans 15 residues. Germline assignment: CDR1 MGHDK and CDR2 SYGVNS. In DNA, the CDR3 is TGTGCCAGCAAGGGGCGACAGGAGGTTAATGAAAAACTGTTTTTT. Translating gives CASKGRQEVNEKLFF.

On this clonotype: This clone may be a read error of a much larger clone one base away. The V and J genes are TRBV6-6 and TRBJ2-7, with 14 bases matching TRBD2. The closer fit of TRBJ2-1 to the DNA end suggests the J call may be wrong. CDR3 length: 15 amino acids. Looked up from germline, CDR1 is MNHNY and CDR2 is SVGAGI (reference sequence). The chain's CDR3 is CASSSGTSGSNEQFF. CDR3 coding DNA: TGTGCCAGCAGTTCCGGGACTAGCGGGAGTAACGAGCAGTTCTTC.

With respect to this clonotype: Its ends do not fully match the called genes, so a read error is possible. The V and J genes are TRBV9 and TRBJ2-3; the match to TRBD2 covers 8 bases. Germline lookup yields CDR1 SGDLS and CDR2 YYNGEE. The CDR3 has 16 residues. The DNA for the CDR3 is TGTGCCAGCAGCGTAGCGTCGGGAGGGCAGGGAGATATGCAGTATTTT. Translated, it gives CASSVASGGQGDMQYF. The full variable domain, completed using reference TRBV9 and TRBJ2-3, is DSGVTQTPKHLITATGQRVTLRCSPRSGDLSVYWYQQSLDQGLQFLIQYYNGEERAKGNILERFSAQQFPDLHSELNLSSLELGDSALYFCASSVASGGQGDMQYFGPGTRLTVL.

The V and J genes are TRBV5-4 and TRBJ2-1; 8 nucleotides align to TRBD2. This CDR3 comprises 18 residues. Trimming took 4 bases from V and 2 from J; bases not matched to a gene: 14. The germline gives CDR1 SGHNT, CDR2 YYREEE (reference sequence). The CDR3, as DNA: TGTGCCAGCAGCACGGGACTAGTGGGAGGGACCCCCTACAATGAGCAGTTCTTC. Its protein product is CASSTGLVGGTPYNEQFF.

J is TRBJ2-7 and V is TRBV20-1; no definite D call. The germline V and J ends were trimmed by 5 bases and 3 bases, with 17 bases remaining between them. CDR1 is DFQATT, CDR2 SNEGSKA, per germline (reference sequence). The CDR3 consists of 14 residues. Here the CDR3 DNA reads TGCAGTGCTTCGGACCTGGCCATAGACTACGAGCAGTACTTC. This translates into CSASDLAIDYEQYF.

About this clonotype itself: One junction end disagrees with the germline gene, perhaps due to a read error. The CDR3: CAGGAREPAGTRYF. The CDR3 DNA reads TGTGCCGGAGGGGCACGGGAGCCCGCAGGTACGCGGTATTTC. The V call is TRBV11-2, the J call TRBJ2-3; D may be TRBD2 (6 bases). From germline, CDR1 is SGHAT and CDR2 FQNNGV. The CDR3 contains 14 residues.

V and J are TRBV2 and TRBJ2-7, with D uncertain. Germline V CDR1 and CDR2: SNHLY, FYNNEI. This CDR3 has 14 amino acids. V was trimmed by 1 base and J by 4 bases, leaving 11 bases between them. For the CDR3, the DNA is TGTGCCAGCAGTGAAGTCCCCCTGCCGTACGAGCAGTACTTC. It codes for CASSEVPLPYEQYF.

There are a few counts of this clonotype. A clone one base away is much larger, so this may be a read error. V and J are TRBV7-9 and TRBJ1-2, with no clear D. There are 12 residues in the CDR3. In germline, CDR1 is SEHNR, CDR2 FQNEAQ (reference sequence). V was clipped by 5 bases and J by 3 bases, with 7 bases between them. Here the CDR3 reads CASSEGDYGYTF. The CDR3 DNA sequence: TGTGCCAGCAGCGAAGGAGACTATGGCTACACCTTC.

A remark on this clonotype: A much larger clone lies one base from this, so it may be a read error. V gene TRBV7-3 combines with J gene TRBJ2-1; the match to TRBD1 covers 9 bases. Germline V lookup: CDR1 SGHTA, CDR2 FQGTGA. The CDR3 length is 14 residues. The CDR3 here is CASSLGQGWHERFF. In DNA form, the CDR3 reads TGTGCCAGCAGCCTGGGACAGGGATGGCATGAGCGGTTCTTC.

The rearrangement uses TRBV11-2 and TRBJ2-7; 9 nucleotides match TRBD1. V dropped 10 bases and J dropped 8; count of bases not matched to a gene: 18. The germline CDR1 and CDR2 sequences are SGHAT and FQNNGV. This CDR3 region has 15 residues. CDR3 loop: CAKSSTGGRRYKQYF. The CDR3 nucleotides are TGTGCCAAGAGCTCTACAGGGGGCCGGAGGTACAAGCAGTACTTC.

This clonotype was detected only once. A much larger clone differs from this one at a single base, so this may be a read error. The chain has TRBV5-1 and TRBJ1-4; D unresolved. The CDR3 loop spans 15 amino acids. Trimming cost V 5 bases and J 3 bases, with 14 bases left between them. Germline V gene data show CDR1 as SGHRS and CDR2 as YFSETQ. DNA for the CDR3: TGCGCCAGCAGTCCCGATGGGGTAGCTAATGAAAAACTGTTTTTT. Translation: CASSPDGVANEKLFF.

With regard to this clonotype: One end of the junction fails to match germline, which may point to a read error. V usage is TRBV6-1 and J usage is TRBJ2-1; D remains unclear. Germline values: CDR1 MNHNS, CDR2 SASEGT. The CDR3 runs 11 residues. The CDR3, as DNA: TGTGCCAGTAGTGAACAGAATGAGCACTTCTTC. This codes for CASSEQNEHFF.

The gene calls are TRBV6-5 and TRBJ2-1, with D unclear. This CDR3 comprises 14 residues. V was cut by 4 bases and J by 2 bases, with 9 bases left in between. Germline V gene sequence: CDR1 MNHEY, CDR2 SVGAGI. CDR3 sequence: CASSSGRPYNEQFF. The CDR3 DNA follows: TGTGCCAGCAGTTCCGGGCGTCCCTACAATGAGCAGTTCTTC.

Turning to this clonotype: The conserved closing phenylalanine or tryptophan is absent in this CDR3, likely reflecting a read error. The chain recombines TRBV4-2 with TRBJ2-3; D is unresolved. Germline CDR1 reads LGHNA; CDR2 reads YNFKEQ. The CDR3 totals 15 residues. CDR3 region: CASSQAPQTTDTQYL. The CDR3 nucleotides are TGTGCCAGCAGTCAAGCCCCCCAGACCACAGATACGCAGTATTTA.

Points on this clonotype: Because it lacks the conserved phenylalanine or tryptophan at the end, this CDR3 is likely a read error. Because the CDR3's place on the DNA is in doubt, the DNA is left out and the CDR3 is given as listed by TCRdb. The V call is TRBV11-2, the J call TRBJ2-1; the table's D call of TRBD1 was not tested on the DNA. The germline gives CDR1 SGHAT, CDR2 FQNNGV. The CDR3 has 15 amino acids, counting both end residues. CDR3 in amino acids: CATGQDQPSFNEEFY.

This rearrangement joins TRBV4-1 to TRBJ2-7; D unclear. V was trimmed by 9 bases and J by 0 bases, leaving 21 bases between them. Germline-derived CDR1 and CDR2 are MGHRA and YSYEKL. This CDR3 spans 16 amino acids. The DNA for the CDR3 is TGCGCCAGTAGTCAAGATTTTAGCAGTAGCTCCTACGAGCAGTACTTC. This translates into CASSQDFSSSSYEQYF.

Concerning this clonotype: Mismatch with germline at one junction end may stem from a read error. The chain combines TRBV29-1 with TRBJ2-7, with a tentative D call TRBD2 (7 bases). Germline CDR1 and CDR2: SQVTM and ANQGSEA. The CDR3 covers 13 residues. In DNA, the CDR3 is TGCAGCTTTGAGGAGGGGGGGCCCTCCGAGCAGTACTTC. The encoded protein is CSFEEGGPSEQYF.

For this clonotype: At one of its ends the junction is not consistent with the germline gene, which may arise from a read error. The CDR3, as DNA: TGTGCTAGCAGCTTAGGGTCGGGCAGGGGGGACGATGAGCAGTTCTTC. Amino acid sequence: CASSLGSGRGDDEQFF. The V gene is TRBV7-8, the J gene TRBJ2-1; D perhaps matches TRBD1 (7 bases). The germline gives CDR1 SGHVS, CDR2 FQNEAQ. The CDR3 has 16 amino acids.

Worth noting for this clonotype: Since no conserved phenylalanine or tryptophan closes the CDR3, a read error is the likely cause. No DNA is shown, since the ends of the CDR3 on it are uncertain; the CDR3 is the one TCRdb lists. The chain has TRBV4-2 and TRBJ2-1; the D call in the table, TRBD2, was not verified against the DNA. Germline V gene lookup returns CDR1 LGHNA and CDR2 YNFKEQ. The CDR3 has 11 residues if both end residues are counted. The CDR3 region is CASSQGDSRLL.

On this clonotype itself: The junction differs from germline at one of its ends, possibly a read error. The chain uses TRBV11-2 and TRBJ2-1; D is unclear. The germline V gene has CDR1 SGHAT and CDR2 FQNNGV. The CDR3 covers 16 residues. CDR3 amino acids: CASSLDIRLAMDERFF. CDR3 nucleotides: TGTGCTAGCAGCTTGGATATCAGACTGGCCATGGATGAGCGGTTCTTC.